This passage covers 25 T cell receptor beta chains from one sample sequenced in a study of blood T cell repertoires in COVID-19. The data were produced by immunoSEQ multiplex PCR, yet TCRdb's version contains in-frame clones alone and is incomplete. The sample records over 350,000 clones, roughly nine tenths being singletons. Material for sequencing was PBMCs or T cells enriched from blood (not recorded which). These receptors came from a woman aged 40 to 49 who had been exposed to COVID-19.

This chain links TRBV2 with TRBJ2-4, with D perhaps matching TRBD1 (5 bases). Trimming cost V 9 bases and J 10 bases, with 19 bases left between them. The CDR3 totals 13 residues. Germline CDR1 SNHLY, CDR2 FYNNEI. In DNA, the CDR3 is TGTGCCAGAACCTCGACAGAATCAGGGATTCAGTACTTC. Translated: CARTSTESGIQYF.

The table lists this clone with a count of one. The chain combines TRBV19 with TRBJ2-6; 9 bases match TRBD1. This CDR3 is built from 20 residues. V gave up 7 bases and J gave up 0 bases; unmatched junction bases: 16. The germline V gene encodes CDR1 LNHDA and CDR2 SQIVND (reference sequence). CDR3 DNA sequence: TGTGCCAGTACCACGGTCCGGGACAGGGATCCTAGCTCTGGGGCCAACGTCCTGACTTTC. This encodes CASTTVRDRDPSSGANVLTF.

The chain recombines TRBV12-3 or TRBV12-4 with TRBJ1-5; D is ambiguous. This CDR3 is built from 13 residues. Trimming stripped 4 bases from V and 3 bases from J, with 7 bases between. In DNA form, the CDR3 reads TGTGCCAGCAGTTATCGAGACAATCAGCCCCAGCATTTT. This translates into CASSYRDNQPQHF.

This sequence joins TRBV18 and TRBJ1-1; no definite D call. The CDR3 contains 12 residues. Germline CDR1 reads KGHSH; CDR2 reads LQKENI. V lost 3 bases and J lost 4, with 6 bases in between. The CDR3 loop is CASSPEGTEAFF. As DNA, the CDR3 is TGTGCCAGCTCACCTGAGGGCACTGAAGCTTTCTTT.

The chain couples TRBV27 to TRBJ1-6, with D unclear. V was pared by 3 bases and J by 6 bases, with 3 bases between. The CDR3 loop spans 12 amino acids. Germline V CDR1 and CDR2: MNHEY, SMNVEV (reference sequence). The CDR3 sequence: CASSFVNSPLHF. The CDR3 DNA reads TGTGCCAGCAGTTTCGTTAATTCACCCCTCCACTTT.

This chain connects TRBV6-1 to TRBJ1-2; D is unclear. CDR3 length equals 13 residues. Germline loops: CDR1 MNHNS, CDR2 SASEGT. The germline V and J ends were trimmed by 2 bases and 7 bases, with 11 bases remaining between them. For the CDR3, the DNA is TGTGCCAGCAGTGAACGAGAGGGCTTTGGCTACACCTTC. Translated, it gives CASSEREGFGYTF.

The gene calls are TRBV6-2 or TRBV6-3 and TRBJ2-3; perhaps TRBD2 as D (5 bases). This CDR3 comprises 16 residues. Trimming removed 4 bases from V and 6 bases from J, with 20 bases in between. Germline V CDR1 and CDR2: MNHEY, SVGEGT. CDR3 sequence (DNA): TGTGCCAGCAGTTGGGCCCCGTCGAGGGTAAGGGATACGCAGTATTTT. It is translated as CASSWAPSRVRDTQYF.

The chain combines TRBV24-1 with TRBJ2-2; 15 nucleotides match TRBD2. The CDR3 runs 18 residues. J lost 2 bases, V lost 6 bases, and 6 bases had no gene match. Germline CDR1 reads KGHDR; CDR2 reads SFDVKD. The CDR3 protein is CATSPGGLAGGNTGELFF. The CDR3, as DNA: TGTGCCACCAGTCCTGGGGGACTAGCGGGGGGTAACACCGGGGAGCTGTTTTTT.

The rearrangement joins TRBV11-3 to TRBJ1-1; the D gene is possibly TRBD1 (5 bases). V was cut by 4 bases and J by 0 bases, with 15 bases left in between. The CDR3 contains 16 residues. Germline values: CDR1 SGHNT, CDR2 YENEEA. CDR3 in DNA: TGTGCCAGCAGCTCCGGAGCGACAGATATGAACACTGAAGCTTTCTTT. As protein: CASSSGATDMNTEAFF.

The chain joins TRBV6-5 to TRBJ1-1; D not certain. With 6 bases removed from V and 0 bases from J, the gap between germline ends came to 11 bases. The CDR3 has 14 amino acids. Germline loops: CDR1 MNHEY, CDR2 SVGAGI. The CDR3 nucleotides read TGTGCCAGCAGCCTCGAGCGCATGAACACTGAAGCTTTCTTT. This encodes CASSLERMNTEAFF.

V usage is TRBV9 and J usage is TRBJ2-1; TRBD2 matches at 8 bases. Losses at the gene ends were 4 bases for V and 7 bases for J; bases not matched to a gene: 19. The CDR3 totals 18 residues. Germline-derived CDR1 and CDR2 are SGDLS and YYNGEE. As DNA, the CDR3 is TGTGCCAGCAGCCTCCGAGCGGGAGAGGCGAGCGCGGGGAATGAGCAGTTCTTC. This gives the protein CASSLRAGEASAGNEQFF.

The CDR3 DNA sequence: TGTGCCAGCAGCGCTACCCTAGCGAAGAGCTCCTACAATGAGCAGTTCTTC. This sequence encodes CASSATLAKSSYNEQFF. The chain couples TRBV7-2 to TRBJ2-1; perhaps TRBD2 as D (6 bases). The CDR3 sequence is 17 residues long. Trimming stripped 5 bases from V and 0 bases from J, with 17 bases between. The germline CDR1 and CDR2 sequences are SGHTA and FQGNSA. Combining the CDR3 with reference TRBV7-2 and TRBJ2-1 gives the whole variable domain GAGVSQSPSNKVTEKGKDVELRCDPISGHTALYWYRQSLGQGLEFLIYFQGNSAPDKSGLPSDRFSAERTGGSVSTLTIQRTQQEDSAVYLCASSATLAKSSYNEQFFGPGTRLTVL.

The CDR3 sequence is CASSWGQGDSDTQYF. The CDR3 region has the DNA TGTGCCAGCAGCTGGGGACAGGGGGATAGTGATACGCAGTATTTT. The rearrangement uses TRBV5-8 and TRBJ2-3; 11 bases match TRBD1. The CDR3 consists of 15 residues. The V segment lost 3 bases and the J segment 6 bases; nucleotides outside the gene matches: 6. The V gene's germline CDR1 is SGHTS and CDR2 YDEGEE.

J is TRBJ2-3 and V is TRBV27; 7 bases line up with TRBD2. V lost 3 bases, J lost 4 bases, and 4 bases stayed unmatched. Germline V lookup: CDR1 MNHEY, CDR2 SMNVEV (reference sequence). The CDR3 loop spans 14 amino acids. This CDR3 is CASSFGGRSDTQYF. In DNA form, the CDR3 reads TGTGCCAGCAGTTTCGGGGGGAGATCAGATACGCAGTATTTT.

The chain carries TRBV5-6 and TRBJ1-2; D is perhaps TRBD1 (5 bases). The CDR3 has 15 amino acids. Trimming took off 2 bases at V and 6 bases at J, with 17 bases between the two ends. Germline V CDR1 and CDR2: SGHDT, YYEEEE. The CDR3 protein is CASSFAGHPMNGYTF. The DNA of the CDR3 is TGTGCCAGCAGCTTCGCGGGGCACCCTATGAATGGCTACACCTTC.

Only one count was recorded for this clone. The chain employs TRBV6-1 and TRBJ2-4; 9 bases agree with TRBD2. The junction had 12 bases not matched to a gene; V was cut back by 2 bases and J by 1 base. The germline V gene encodes CDR1 MNHNS and CDR2 SASEGT. The CDR3 has 19 amino acids. CDR3 bases: TGTGCCAGCAGTGAATCTCCCGGGACTAGCCTTTCGGCCAAAAACATTCAGTACTTC. Translated: CASSESPGTSLSAKNIQYF.

The chain is built from TRBV7-8 and TRBJ2-2, with TRBD1 identical over 9 bases. In germline, CDR1 is SGHVS, CDR2 FQNEAQ. V lost 4 bases to trimming and J lost 4 bases; unmatched junction nucleotides: 4. This CDR3 has 15 residues. CDR3 in DNA: TGTGCCAGCAGCTCCCGACAGGGGGGCACCGGGGAGCTGTTTTTT. Translated: CASSSRQGGTGELFF.

V gene TRBV30 combines with J gene TRBJ1-5, with D unclear. The CDR3 loop spans 14 amino acids. From germline, CDR1 is GTSNPN and CDR2 SVGIG (reference sequence). V dropped 2 bases and J dropped 8 bases, with 16 bases sitting between them. CDR3 in DNA: TGTGCCTGGAGTTCGGGTTTTAAGGCGGAGCCCCAGCATTTT. This gives the protein CAWSSGFKAEPQHF.

V gene TRBV29-1 combines with J gene TRBJ2-7; no definite D call. Germline loops: CDR1 SQVTM, CDR2 ANQGSEA. This CDR3 is built from 13 residues. Trimming took off 7 bases at V and 2 bases at J, with 15 bases between the two ends. This CDR3 is CSARDIQTYEQYF. The DNA for the CDR3 is TGCAGCGCCCGCGATATTCAAACCTACGAGCAGTACTTC.

V gene TRBV19 combines with J gene TRBJ2-7, with D possibly TRBD1 on 5 matching bases. This CDR3 is 13 amino acids long. The V and J ends lost 5 bases and 4 bases respectively, with 12 bases between them. Looked up from germline, CDR1 is LNHDA and CDR2 is SQIVND (reference sequence). The CDR3 DNA reads as TGTGCCAGTAGTGCGACAGAGTCTTACGAGCAGTACTTC. Its translation is CASSATESYEQYF.

V and J are TRBV5-1 and TRBJ2-5, with D perhaps TRBD2 (6 bases). V was clipped by 1 base and J by 0 bases, with 10 bases between them. There are 15 residues in the CDR3. Germline V gives CDR1 SGHRS, CDR2 YFSETQ. Here the CDR3 DNA reads TGCGCCAGCAGCTTGCGTCGGGAGTACCAAGAGACCCAGTACTTC. Translation gives CASSLRREYQETQYF.

The chain recombines TRBV18 with TRBJ2-2, with D hard to call. The length of the CDR3 is 14 residues. Trimming shortened V by 3 bases and J by 1 base, and 6 bases separated the two germline ends. CDR1 KGHSH and CDR2 LQKENI come from the germline V gene. The CDR3 DNA is TGTGCCAGCTCACCTGGGCAGAACACCGGGGAGCTGTTTTTT. Residues: CASSPGQNTGELFF. Using reference TRBV18 and TRBJ2-2 for the parts outside the CDR3, the full variable domain is NAGVMQNPRHLVRRRGQEARLRCSPMKGHSHVYWYRQLPEEGLKFMVYLQKENIIDESGMPKERFSAEFPKEGPSILRIQQVVRGDSAAYFCASSPGQNTGELFFGEGSRLTVL.

The J gene is TRBJ2-7, the V gene TRBV10-3, with TRBD2 matching 8 bases. Unmatched junction bases numbered 4, after V lost 3 bases and J lost 0 bases. Germline values: CDR1 ENHRY, CDR2 SYGVKD. The CDR3 consists of 15 residues. The CDR3 region is CAISDLGGVSYEQYF. CDR3 DNA sequence: TGTGCCATCAGTGATCTCGGGGGGGTCTCCTACGAGCAGTACTTC.

CDR3 sequence reads: CATSDAGQGGTEAFF. Here the CDR3 DNA reads TGTGCCACCAGTGATGCGGGACAGGGGGGCACTGAAGCTTTCTTT. The chain employs TRBV24-1 and TRBJ1-1, with 11 bases aligning to TRBD1. There are 15 residues in the CDR3. The germline gives CDR1 KGHDR, CDR2 SFDVKD. V lost 3 bases, J lost 4 bases, and 3 bases stayed unmatched.

The chain couples TRBV19 to TRBJ1-2; D is ambiguous. The CDR3 covers 14 residues. The germline gives CDR1 LNHDA, CDR2 SQIVND (reference sequence). V lost 4 bases and J lost 4, with 13 bases in between. The DNA of the CDR3 is TGTGCCAGTAGTAGGGCCGCGGGAACCTATGGCTACACCTTC. Its protein product is CASSRAAGTYGYTF. The full variable domain, in which reference TRBV19 and TRBJ1-2 provide the parts outside the CDR3, is DGGITQSPKYLFRKEGQNVTLSCEQNLNHDAMYWYRQDPGQGLRLIYYSQIVNDFQKGDIAEGYSVSREKKESFPLTVTSAQKNPTAFYLCASSRAAGTYGYTFGSGTRLTVV.